The rows below give T cell receptor beta chains drawn from one sample of a study of blood T cell repertoires in COVID-19. Profiling relied on immunoSEQ multiplex PCR, and the TCRdb table lists in-frame clones only, not all of them. The sample lists some 69,000 clones, roughly 90% occurring once. The sequenced sample was peripheral blood. The receptors derive from a man between 60 and 70 years old with acute or convalescent COVID-19. The conserved cysteine and the conserved F or W are not part of the CDR3 here.

v_call cdr3_aa
TRBV5-6 ASSSGQPNYEQY
TRBV7-6 ASSLAGQGISGNTIY
TRBV7-9 ASSLGTGIGTDTQY
TRBV18 ASSPVLNYNEQF
TRBV13 ASSLGNSNQPQH
TRBV5-1 ASSTTGGDKNIQY
TRBV2 ASSERGRGLVYT
TRBV25-1 ASRRDRGEQY
TRBV27 ASSPSGFGSGANVLT
TRBV6-1 ASSEARSVGGELF
TRBV2 ASSEQGETYGYT
TRBV6-5 ASSSRQGRNTEAF
TRBV25-1 ASSVQGAGNTEAF
TRBV19 ASSTDSTGRQPQH
TRBV7-6 ASSLQGSGTEAF
TRBV7-2 ASSLGWGRTASRNNEQF
TRBV14 ASSQGVGTGGYGYT
TRBV27 ASILAGILLERSYEQY
TRBV4-1 ASSQGQYYGYT
TRBV30 AWSPLSEAF
TRBV7-7 ASTRRGAYEQY
TRBV10-1 ASSKRGGPDEQF
TRBV3-1/TRBV3-2 ASSHNLAGGGEQY
TRBV7-6 ASSEDGGGATNEKLF
TRBV14 ASSQGPGGLEAF
TRBV19 ASSIVATVNEQF
TRBV6-5 ASSYPGSGYT
TRBV5-1 ASSLGGSEFNGYT
TRBV3-1/TRBV3-2 ASSQGWTGGDRRGELF
TRBV15 ATSRDGTGGFYVNQPQH
TRBV24-1 ATSVRGTDRGQGGELF
TRBV19 ASSPGSGLGEKLF
TRBV9 ASSDLRTKNTEAF
TRBV6-5 ASRLVGGRPQH
TRBV5-1 ASSARGDTIY
TRBV2 ASSEVVPVQGGYT
TRBV2 ASRATVNYNSPLH
TRBV3-1/TRBV3-2 ASSRLVRDGYT
TRBV27 ASSLEVGEKLF